A selection of T cell receptor beta chains follows, all from one sample in a study of T cell repertoires in cytomegalovirus infection. From the reads, TCRdb called clonotypes with MiXCR, one entry per CDR3 protein. The sample includes fewer than 550,000 distinct CDR3 sequences, approximately 32% of them seen just once. The sequencing sample was made of PBMCs. These receptors originate from a human donor in good health (CMV status not recorded). Some clones in this sample may be carry-over from other donors' samples. CDR3s include the opening cysteine and the closing phenylalanine or tryptophan. A D gene is named only where the DNA matches it firmly. Part of the rows lack a size; the others show once, few, many or a class for expanded clones.

d_gene,v_gene,j_gene,abundance,len,CDR3aa,CDR3nt
TRBD1,TRBV7-9,TRBJ2-7,many,15,CASSLAAGTAPGQYF,TGTGCCAGCAGCTTAGCAGCCGGGACAGCCCCGGGACAGTACTTC
NA,TRBV12-3/TRBV12-4,TRBJ1-4,many,16,CASSLGLQQGNEKLFF,TGTGCCAGCAGTTTGGGTCTCCAACAGGGTAATGAAAAACTGTTTTTT
TRBD1,TRBV15,TRBJ2-6,NA,16,CATSSDRGSGANVLTF,TGTGCCACCAGCAGCGACAGGGGATCTGGGGCCAACGTCCTGACTTTC
NA,TRBV7-8,TRBJ1-2,NA,13,CASSLSQGNFYTF,TGTGCCAGCAGCTTGTCACAGGGTAATTTCTACACCTTC
NA,TRBV20-1,TRBJ1-3,NA,12,CSARSDGNTIYF,TGCAGTGCTAGGAGCGACGGAAACACCATATATTTT
NA,TRBV6-6,TRBJ2-3,few,13,CASSENRDLPQYF,TGTGCCAGCAGCGAAAACAGGGACTTACCGCAGTATTTT
NA,TRBV7-9,TRBJ1-5,NA,15,CASSLTGDGYQPQHF,TGTGCCAGCAGCCTTACTGGGGACGGCTATCAGCCCCAGCATTTT
NA,TRBV20-1,TRBJ1-4,NA,13,CSATFPGDEKLFF,TGCAGTGCTACGTTTCCAGGGGATGAAAAACTGTTTTTT
TRBD2,TRBV7-3,TRBJ2-1,NA,13,CASSSGGGDEQFF,TGTGCCAGCAGCTCGGGGGGGGGGGATGAGCAGTTCTTC
TRBD2,TRBV7-2,TRBJ2-1,many,19,CASSARDGTSGGAYNEQFF,TGTGCCAGCAGCGCCCGGGACGGGACTAGCGGGGGGGCCTACAATGAGCAGTTCTTC
NA,TRBV6-5,TRBJ1-2,NA,12,CASSSTVYGYTF,TGTGCCAGCAGTTCGACAGTCTATGGCTACACCTTC
NA,TRBV11-2,TRBJ2-5,NA,14,CASSRQNAEETQYF,TGTGCCAGCAGCCGTCAGAATGCCGAAGAGACCCAGTACTTC
NA,TRBV6-5,TRBJ1-2,NA,16,CSSSYSGRLGSYGYTF,TGTTCCAGCAGTTACTCAGGGCGCTTAGGCAGCTATGGCTACACCTTC
NA,TRBV7-3,TRBJ1-6,NA,17,CASSLIQVNPYNSPLHF,TGTGCCAGCAGCTTAATTCAGGTGAATCCGTATAATTCACCCCTCCACTTT
NA,TRBV27,TRBJ1-1,NA,15,CASSLSPAGETEAFF,TGTGCCAGCAGTTTATCCCCCGCAGGGGAGACTGAAGCTTTCTTT
NA,TRBV7-9,TRBJ2-6,NA,18,CASSPGRGKASGANVLTF,TGTGCCAGCAGCCCAGGGAGGGGGAAGGCCTCTGGGGCCAACGTCCTGACTTTC
NA,TRBV7-9,TRBJ2-1,many,13,CASSFGWGVEQFF,TGTGCCAGCAGCTTTGGTTGGGGGGTTGAGCAGTTCTTC
TRBD2,TRBV12-3/TRBV12-4,TRBJ2-7,NA,16,CASSSTGTSGGYEQYF,TGTGCCAGCAGTTCGACCGGGACTAGCGGGGGGTACGAGCAGTACTTC
NA,TRBV7-3,TRBJ2-1,NA,15,CASSLEVGVGNEQFF,TGTGCCAGCAGCTTAGAAGTCGGGGTCGGCAATGAGCAGTTCTTC
NA,TRBV6-6,TRBJ1-2,NA,15,CASSYSEAGFGSYTF,TGTGCCAGCAGTTACTCCGAGGCAGGGTTCGGTAGCTACACCTTC
TRBD1,TRBV2,TRBJ2-2,once,16,CASSVDRGFNTGELFF,TGTGCCAGCAGTGTCGACAGGGGTTTTAACACCGGGGAGCTGTTTTTT
NA,TRBV5-4,TRBJ1-2,NA,16,CASSLARDNRPPGYTF,TGTGCCAGCAGCTTGGCAAGAGATAACCGCCCTCCGGGCTACACCTTC
NA,TRBV7-6,TRBJ2-1,few,15,CASSSAGSSYNEQFF,TGTGCCAGCAGCTCGGCGGGATCCTCCTACAATGAGCAGTTCTTC
NA,TRBV7-2,TRBJ2-1,many,11,CASSFRNEQFF,TGTGCCAGCAGCTTTCGAAATGAGCAGTTCTTC
TRBD1,TRBV7-9,TRBJ1-3,NA,14,CASDQGGSGNTIYF,TGTGCCAGCGACCAGGGGGGCTCTGGAAACACCATATATTTT
TRBD2,TRBV9,TRBJ2-5,NA,16,CSSSVGSGGRGETQYF,TGTTCCAGCAGCGTAGGTAGCGGGGGGCGGGGAGAGACCCAGTACTTC
TRBD1,TRBV6-1,TRBJ1-6,few,18,CASRPEGQASSYNSPLHF,TGTGCCAGCAGACCAGAGGGACAGGCCAGCTCCTATAATTCACCCCTCCACTTT
TRBD1,TRBV12-3/TRBV12-4,TRBJ1-5,many,13,CASKRGRAQPQHF,TGTGCCAGCAAAAGGGGGCGAGCTCAGCCCCAGCATTTT
NA,TRBV5-6,TRBJ1-3,few,17,CASSTLDSSFSGNTIYF,TGTGCCAGCAGCACACTGGACAGCTCGTTCTCTGGAAACACCATATATTTT
NA,TRBV6-6,TRBJ2-5,NA,11,CASRFSGTQYF,TGTGCCAGCCGTTTCTCAGGGACCCAGTACTTC
TRBD1,TRBV19,TRBJ2-1,NA,14,CASSIRTGFNEQFF,TGTGCCAGTAGTATCAGGACAGGGTTCAATGAGCAGTTCTTC
NA,TRBV7-8,TRBJ1-1,NA,14,CASRLVSQNTESFF,TGTGCCAGCAGATTAGTCTCCCAGAACACTGAATCTTTCTTT
NA,TRBV7-6,TRBJ1-6,NA,18,CASSEYAPGSSYNSPLHF,TGTGCCAGCAGCGAATACGCTCCGGGGAGCTCCTATAATTCACCCCTCCACTTT
TRBD1,TRBV19,TRBJ1-1,NA,13,CASLGQGNTEAFF,TGTGCCAGTCTGGGACAGGGGAACACTGAAGCTTTCTTT
NA,TRBV12-3/TRBV12-4,TRBJ2-1,NA,12,CASSFKAGEQFF,TGTGCCAGCAGTTTCAAAGCCGGTGAGCAGTTCTTC
NA,TRBV18,TRBJ1-2,few,14,CASSPDRAVKGYTF,TGTGCCAGCTCACCCGACCGCGCGGTAAAAGGCTACACCTTC
TRBD1,TRBV27,TRBJ1-2,few,17,CASSPRKGAQLTDGYTF,TGTGCCAGCAGTCCAAGAAAGGGGGCTCAGCTTACTGATGGCTACACCTTC
TRBD1,TRBV7-6,TRBJ1-4,few,15,CASSGTGGNNEKLFF,TGTGCCAGCAGCGGTACAGGGGGGAATAATGAAAAACTGTTTTTT
TRBD1,TRBV7-2,TRBJ1-4,many,15,CASSRRGRLQEKLFF,TGTGCCAGCAGCCGAAGGGGGCGCTTACAGGAAAAACTGTTTTTT
TRBD2,TRBV7-2,TRBJ2-1,many,15,CASSLELAGSNEQFF,TGTGCCAGCAGCTTAGAACTAGCGGGGAGCAATGAGCAGTTCTTC
TRBD1,TRBV6-1,TRBJ2-5,many,19,CASSEFPRSGGSSPETQYF,TGTGCCAGCAGTGAGTTCCCCCGTTCAGGGGGATCCTCGCCAGAGACCCAGTACTTC
NA,TRBV3-1,TRBJ1-3,once,15,CASSQRVHSGNTIDF,TGTGCCAGCAGCCAGCGCGTCCACTCTGGAAACACCATAGATTTT
TRBD1,TRBV11-2,TRBJ2-7,many,16,CASSLESGTGSYEQYF,TGTGCCAGCAGCTTAGAATCTGGGACAGGGTCCTACGAGCAGTACTTC
NA,TRBV15,TRBJ2-7,NA,15,CATSSPGTDSYEQYF,TGTGCCACCAGCAGCCCCGGGACGGATTCCTACGAGCAGTACTTC
TRBD1,TRBV19,TRBJ1-5,NA,20,CAISWTGPIPRGYSNQPQHF,TGTGCCATTAGTTGGACAGGGCCAATTCCGAGGGGATATAGCAATCAGCCCCAGCATTTT
TRBD1,TRBV20-1,TRBJ1-5,NA,14,CSARGTGRNQPQHF,TGCAGTGCTAGAGGGACAGGAAGAAATCAGCCCCAGCATTTT
TRBD2,TRBV7-9,TRBJ2-3,few,17,CASSPLPSGGEMDTQYF,TGTGCCAGCAGCCCTCTCCCCAGCGGGGGGGAAATGGATACGCAGTATTTT
NA,TRBV6-2/TRBV6-3,TRBJ1-2,once,18,CASRSLVAGGSKLYGYTF,TGTGCCAGCAGATCCCTGGTAGCGGGGGGTTCGAAACTATATGGCTACACCTTC
NA,TRBV7-2,TRBJ1-2,many,12,CASSLAGVGYTF,TGTGCCAGCAGCTTAGCTGGGGTTGGCTACACCTTC
NA,TRBV7-9,TRBJ1-2,few,15,CASSFGKGGSYGYTF,TGTGCCAGCAGCTTCGGTAAAGGGGGTTCCTATGGCTACACCTTC
NA,TRBV30,TRBJ1-2,NA,15,CAWRVFGGINYGYTF,TGTGCCTGGAGGGTATTCGGGGGCATCAACTATGGCTACACCTTC